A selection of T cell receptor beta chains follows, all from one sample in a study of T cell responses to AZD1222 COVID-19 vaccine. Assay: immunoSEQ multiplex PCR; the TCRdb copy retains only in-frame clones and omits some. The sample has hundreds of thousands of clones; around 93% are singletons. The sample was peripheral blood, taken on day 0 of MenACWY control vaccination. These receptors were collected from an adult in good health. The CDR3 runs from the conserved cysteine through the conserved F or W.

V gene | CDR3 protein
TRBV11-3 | CASSLGQGGYGYTF
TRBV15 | CATSNRRNYEQYF
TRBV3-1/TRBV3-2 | CASSQGRGLSEAFF
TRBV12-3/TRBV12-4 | CASSLEGWGTIYF
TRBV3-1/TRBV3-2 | CASSLQGANQPQHF
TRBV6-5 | CASSYQQGYEQYF
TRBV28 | CASSEFRDSEAFF
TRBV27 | CASSLSAAPYNEQFF
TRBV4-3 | CASSQERRDYGYTF
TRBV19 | CASSEGVKTEAFF
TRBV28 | CASSLGHTNYNEQFF
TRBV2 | CASSRQNTEAFF
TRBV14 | CASRPRTEPTDTQYF
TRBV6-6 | CASRGQSNQPQHF
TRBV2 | CASKGRHTQETQYF
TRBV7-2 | CASSLLGPGNTEAFF
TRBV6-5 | CASSPRSTSRNTIYF
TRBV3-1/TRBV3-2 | CASSQDPTGANEKLFF
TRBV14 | CASSRKTLGNSPLHF
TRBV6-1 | CASSEASGSNYGYTF
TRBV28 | CATVTGGYGYTF
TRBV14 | CASSPDATGGYTF
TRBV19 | CASSMQGAPVGYTF
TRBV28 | CASSLLVSGYTF
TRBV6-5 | CATTRFGGARGEQYF
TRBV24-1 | CATSDGHTYEQYF
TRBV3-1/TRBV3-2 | CASSQAWQGPYNEQFF
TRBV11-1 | CASSLGGGGEQFF
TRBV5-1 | CASSTGIEGTEAFF
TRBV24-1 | CATSDATGPRGTGELFF
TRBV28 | CASSRNLLAGGQETQYF
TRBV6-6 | CASSYSTGGSGNTIYF
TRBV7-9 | CASSPQGQGLGEAFF
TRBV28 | CASSSGTGYVGGYTF
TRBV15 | CATSKQGKSDGYTF
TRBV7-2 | CASTHRLAGTDTQYF
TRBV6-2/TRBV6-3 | CASRPSGGAANEQYF
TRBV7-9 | CASSMDRYGYTF
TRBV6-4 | CASNTGELFF
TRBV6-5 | CATRTEGNTIYF
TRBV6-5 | CASTLTGGANQPQHF
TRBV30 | CAWSTPGTVTEAFF
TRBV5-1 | CASSFTARGFQETQYF
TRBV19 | CASSWWGVRTGANVLTF
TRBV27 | CASRKGHMNTEAFF
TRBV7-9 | CASRESAGGDGYTF
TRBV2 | CASSENLADYGYTF
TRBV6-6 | CASSGASPGTNEKLFF
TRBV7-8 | CASSLAVSLTSNQPQHF
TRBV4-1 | CASSQEKGPGRHSGNTIYF
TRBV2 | CAGTGLSSYEQYF
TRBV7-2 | CASSSRDGAYGYTF
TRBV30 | CAWSGGRWGADTQYF
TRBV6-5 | CASYMSLQGYTF
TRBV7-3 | CASSSGGGSFHEQFF
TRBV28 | CASTLVAGYYEQYF
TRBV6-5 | CASSFVGLAGDNEQFF
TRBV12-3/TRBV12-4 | CASSNVQPGGYTF
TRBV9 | CASSPMTGNTEAFF